The clone carrying this TCR beta chain was seen a handful of times. Its antigen is not identified. The data were taken from a study of blood T cells in healthy people across ages. Trimming took off 3 bases at V and 2 bases at J, with 11 bases between the two ends. Looked up from germline, CDR1 is DFQATT and CDR2 is SNEGSKA (reference sequence). This CDR3 region has 13 residues. A J-beta primer mix and a sample-barcoded 5' primer were used in a second PCR of about 7 to 12 cycles. One entry per CDR3 protein, called by TCRdb with MiXCR from the 5' RACE reads. The sample comprises some 1,500,000 distinct CDR3 sequences, approximately 42% of which are singletons, and about 4.1% rests with the top ten. Study findings and constraints: Reliance upon unsorted PBMCs precluded definitive naive versus antigen-experienced comparison.

The chain is built from TRBV20-1 and TRBJ2-7; D could derive from TRBD1 or TRBD2 (5 bases each). The clonotype originates from a woman aged 18 to 35 in good health. Specimen: blood. The CDR3 bases are TGCAGTGCTAGCTCCATGGGGGCCTACGAGCAGTACTTC. It translates to CSASSMGAYEQYF.